This TCR beta chain emerged from a study of blood T cells in healthy people across ages. Staff drew approximately 9.1 milliliters of peripheral blood from each donor. The table lists this clonotype with many counts. Its target is unknown. Whole-study findings and limits: Strongly correlated with naive T cell percentage was TCR beta diversity. As age increased, TCR beta diversity per million T cells fell in a roughly linear fashion.

J lost 4 bases, V lost 0 bases, and 5 bases had no gene match. The germline V gene has CDR1 SQVTM and CDR2 ANQGSEA. The CDR3 sequence is 15 residues long. It was with a sample-barcoded 5' primer and a J-beta primer mix that a second PCR of about 7 to 12 cycles was run. TCRdb re-derived calls from the 5' RACE reads in MiXCR, one entry per CDR3 protein. The sample includes approximately 1.5 million distinct CDR3 sequences, around 40% seen only once; the top ten take less than 5%. What was sequenced was blood. J is TRBJ1-4 and V is TRBV29-1; 7 nucleotides align to TRBD1. The source of this sequence is a woman aged 18-29 years in good health. The CDR3 reads CSVEEETGFNEKLFF. CDR3 in DNA: TGCAGCGTTGAAGAGGAGACAGGGTTTAATGAAAAACTGTTTTTT. The full variable domain, with the rest looked up from reference TRBV29-1 and TRBJ1-4, is SAVISQKPSRDICQRGTSLTIQCQVDSQVTMMFWYRQQPGQSLTLIATANQGSEATYESGFVIDKFPISRPNLTFSTLTVSNMSPEDSSIYLCSVEEETGFNEKLFFGSGTQLSVL.